This T cell receptor (beta chain) was sequenced in a study of tumor-infiltrating lymphocytes in primary liver carcinoma (dated 2017 in TCRdb). Describing the broader study: Roughly five patients with histopathologically diagnosed primary liver carcinoma underwent surgical resection in China between 2015 and March 2016. Of the five patients (three men and two women, aged 30 to 69 years), four had hepatocellular carcinoma and one had combined HCC and intrahepatic cholangiocarcinoma. The tumors of the five patients were staged as T1-T3 N0M0, with maximum diameters ranging from roughly 4.2 to 10 cm. Across five regions of each liver tumor, along with adjacent normal tissue and blood, the study brought together TCRbeta repertoire sequencing, expression microarrays and whole-exome sequencing. A total of roughly 35 specimens from 5 patients, comprising some 25 tumor regions, 5 adjacent noncancerous liver tissues and 5 peripheral blood samples, were covered by TCRbeta repertoire sequencing. Repertoires from technical replicates were highly reproducible, with mean shared-clone rates approximately 0.92 and correlation coefficients above 0.98. Roughly 3.65 to 8 million productive TCRbeta reads were obtained per sample, and no significant difference in read depth was found between tissue types.

The CDR3 numbers 13 residues from cysteine through phenylalanine. The CDR3 DNA has 39 bases and is translated from base 1. The germline V gene encodes CDR1 SQVTM and CDR2 ANQGSEA. V is pared back by 7 bases and J by 6 bases, with 19 bases lying between the germline termini. A constant-region primer and ProtoScript II reverse transcriptase were used to reverse-transcribe TCRbeta-specific cDNA from roughly 0.5 ug total RNA. Construction of the TCRbeta libraries relied on three nested rounds of multiplex PCR, following a slightly modified ARM-PCR procedure. Each of the first two PCR rounds ran for 9 to 11 cycles using multiplex TRBV1-TRBV30 forward primers together with a Cbeta reverse primer. Sample barcodes and Illumina adapters were added in a final 25-cycle PCR using Deep VentR polymerase. Amplicons of 200-500 bp were gel-purified with a QIAquick gel extraction kit before sequencing. An Illumina HiSeq 2500 was used to sequence the TCRbeta amplicons, generating 250-bp paired-end reads. The authors' pipeline ran thus. Reads were quality-trimmed with Trimmomatic v0.33, and paired reads were merged with FLASH v1.2.11 to recover full CDR3 sequences. V, D and J germline segments were assigned to the rearranged TCRbeta sequences by MiGEC v1.2.1b. Clonotype statistics and Shannon-Wiener diversity indices were calculated with VDJtools v1.0.0. To cut down on sampling bias, every analysis after diversity analysis relied on just the 250 most abundant clonotypes from each sample. TCRdb redid the processing of the public reads, applying fastp at Q25 and MiXCR, and retained in-frame beta chains. CDR3 protein duplicates are merged, each entry listing the most common genes and DNA. The V and J calls and clone size are TCRdb's, not the authors'. The sample profile shows approximately 310,000 distinct CDR3 sequences; about 60% of them were found once. Roughly 9% of the sample is taken by the ten largest.

Blood RNA was extracted from unsorted whole blood using TRIzol reagent, and germline DNA was obtained with the DNeasy Blood & Tissue kit. At the time of sampling, the patients were treatment-naive and had chronic HBV infection. About 3.7 milliliters of peripheral blood were collected into K2EDTA tubes before surgery. The full study reports these points: The top 250 clones accounted for a significantly greater share of the repertoire in tumors than in blood (p = 0.039). Only four or five patients were included in the study, and the authors note that the findings should be validated in a larger study. Comparison of CD4+ and CD8+ T cell repertoires was precluded by the use of bulk unsorted samples. Repertoire overlap was found to be higher between tumor regions (mean roughly 36%) than between tumor-adjacent (roughly 17%) or tumor-blood (about 14%) pairs, consistent with antigen-driven expansion. Only the TCR beta chain was sequenced, so true repertoire diversity is likely underestimated because unpaired alpha chains were not captured.

Notes on this clonotype: It lacks a known antigen. One base away lies a much larger clone, so this may be a sequencing read error.

Sequencing input: peripheral blood. This chain joins TRBV29-1 to TRBJ2-7, with a tentative D gene TRBD1 over 6 matching bases. The source is a middle-aged man with primary liver carcinoma and hepatitis B virus infection. The DNA is TGCAGCGCATCGAGAGGGACACTCTTCGAGCAGTACTTC. The resulting protein is CSASRGTLFEQYF.